This entry concerns a single T cell receptor beta chain. These data come from a study of blood T cell repertoires in COVID-19. About the study: Donors in the United States, Italy and Spain gave samples during acute or convalescent COVID-19. From T cells, B-cell-depleted T cells, or PBMCs came the material, which was cDNA or gDNA.

The CDR3 length is 11 residues. Trimming removed 5 bases from V and 8 bases from J, with 12 bases in between. The V gene's germline CDR1 is DFQATT and CDR2 SNEGSKA (reference sequence). Methods used by the authors: The assay estimated nucleated cells by amplifying reference gene primers. Generated by immunoSEQ multiplex PCR, the TCRdb table keeps only in-frame clones and is missing some. The DNA gave D and trimming, while V, J and clone size come from that table. The table has about 67,000 clones, roughly nine tenths seen once. The sequencing input was peripheral blood. The rearrangement links TRBV20-1 to TRBJ1-2; D ambiguous. The receptor's source is a man aged 50 to 60 with active COVID-19. In DNA, the CDR3 is TGCAGTGCTCAAAACCCGGGGGGCTACACCTTC. This translates into CSAQNPGGYTF.